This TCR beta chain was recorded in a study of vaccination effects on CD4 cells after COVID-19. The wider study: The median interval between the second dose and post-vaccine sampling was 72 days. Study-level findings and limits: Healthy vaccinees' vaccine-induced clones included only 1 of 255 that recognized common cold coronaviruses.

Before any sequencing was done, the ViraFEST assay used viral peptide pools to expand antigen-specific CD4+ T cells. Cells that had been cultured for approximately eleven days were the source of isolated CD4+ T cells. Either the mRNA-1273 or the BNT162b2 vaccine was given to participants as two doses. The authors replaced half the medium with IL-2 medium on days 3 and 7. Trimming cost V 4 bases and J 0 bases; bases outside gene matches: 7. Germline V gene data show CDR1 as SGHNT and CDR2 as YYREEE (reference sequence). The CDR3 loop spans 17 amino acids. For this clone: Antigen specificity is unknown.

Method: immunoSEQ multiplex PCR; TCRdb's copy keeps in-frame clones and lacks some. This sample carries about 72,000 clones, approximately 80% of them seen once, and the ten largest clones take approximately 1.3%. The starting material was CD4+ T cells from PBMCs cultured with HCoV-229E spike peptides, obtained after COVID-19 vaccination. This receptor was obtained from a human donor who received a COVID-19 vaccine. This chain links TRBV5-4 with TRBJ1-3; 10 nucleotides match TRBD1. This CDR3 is CASSPGTGDVSGNTIYF. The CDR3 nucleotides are TGTGCCAGCAGCCCGGGGACAGGGGACGTCTCTGGAAACACCATATATTTT.